This T cell receptor beta chain originates from a study of STAT5B mutations in CD4+ large granular lymphocyte leukemia. In the study overall: The CDR3 'QG' motif was associated with a particular HLA allele among healthy donors.

Sequencing was performed with immunoSEQ multiplex PCR; in TCRdb, only in-frame clones are kept and a portion is missing. Here the sample spans approximately 33,000 clones, roughly 65% being singletons. Per germline, CDR1 SGDLS and CDR2 YYNGEE. This CDR3 has 15 residues. V trimming: 1 base; J trimming: 7 bases; junction bases outside the gene matches: 6. Sequencing was carried out using CD4+ T cells from blood buffy coats. The rearrangement joins TRBV9 to TRBJ2-7, with 12 bases matching TRBD1. The sequence derives from a human donor in good health. CDR3 amino acids: CASSVYGTGGMEQYF. Written as DNA, the CDR3 is TGTGCCAGCAGCGTATATGGGACAGGGGGCATGGAGCAGTACTTC. The full variable domain, completed using reference TRBV9 and TRBJ2-7, is DSGVTQTPKHLITATGQRVTLRCSPRSGDLSVYWYQQSLDQGLQFLIQYYNGEERAKGNILERFSAQQFPDLHSELNLSSLELGDSALYFCASSVYGTGGMEQYFGPGTRLTVT.